Listed below are T cell receptor beta chains from one sample, sequenced in a study of technical replicates of blood from several donors. The method was immunoSEQ multiplex PCR; TCRdb's version includes in-frame clones alone and lacks a portion of them. The data show some 80,000 clones, approximately 96% seen once. The sample taken for sequencing was T cells isolated from PBMCs. The source is a human donor in good health. Each CDR3 is given with its conserved first and last residue. The order of the fields is D gene, J gene, V gene, clone size, CDR3 protein, CDR3 DNA. The D gene is left open where the match is weak. The size entry is marked missing in some rows and otherwise reads once, few, many or a size class.

>.|TRBJ1-2|TRBV5-1|.
CASSSKLDTNYGYTF
TGCGCCAGCAGCTCTAAATTAGATACTAACTATGGCTACACCTTC
>.|TRBJ2-5|TRBV30|.
CAWSAYQTQYF
TGTGCCTGGAGTGCCTACCAGACCCAGTACTTC
>.|TRBJ1-1|TRBV25-1|.
CASSGLQNTEAFF
TGTGCCAGCAGTGGCTTACAGAACACTGAAGCTTTCTTT
>TRBD1|TRBJ2-7|TRBV5-1|.
CASSWDRDYEQYF
TGCGCCAGCAGCTGGGACAGGGACTACGAGCAGTACTTC
>.|TRBJ2-3|TRBV7-6|.
CASSFDSGYTDTQYF
TGTGCCAGCAGCTTCGACAGCGGGTACACAGATACGCAGTATTTT
>TRBD2|TRBJ2-7|TRBV27|.
CASSQTPSGSLYEQYF
TGTGCCAGCAGTCAAACTCCTAGCGGGAGCCTCTACGAGCAGTACTTC
>.|TRBJ2-7|TRBV4-3|.
CASSQAYTGNEQYF
TGCGCCAGCAGCCAGGCCTATACAGGAAACGAGCAGTACTTC
>TRBD2|TRBJ2-1|TRBV28|.
CATLGLARNEQFF
TGTGCCACCCTAGGACTAGCTAGGAATGAGCAGTTCTTC
>TRBD1|TRBJ1-1|TRBV29-1|.
CSVGQGWNTEAFF
TGCAGCGTCGGACAGGGGTGGAACACTGAAGCTTTCTTT
>.|TRBJ2-3|TRBV28|.
CASSFYTDTQYF
TGTGCCAGCAGTTTCTACACAGATACGCAGTATTTT
>.|TRBJ2-7|TRBV11-2|.
CASGAGATPLYEQYF
TGTGCCAGCGGTGCAGGGGCTACTCCACTCTACGAGCAGTACTTC
>.|TRBJ2-2|TRBV4-3|.
CASSQVSGSGELFF
TGCGCCAGCAGCCAAGTTTCAGGCTCCGGGGAGCTGTTTTTT
>.|TRBJ2-1|TRBV7-8|.
CASSPDMNEQFF
TGTGCCAGCAGCCCGGACATGAATGAGCAGTTCTTC
>.|TRBJ2-6|TRBV25-1|.
CASSAPGAGANVLTF
TGTGCCAGCAGTGCCCCGGGAGCCGGGGCCAACGTCCTGACTTTC
>TRBD1|TRBJ1-1|TRBV5-1|.
CASSPRTGQDTEAFF
TGCGCCAGCAGCCCCAGGACAGGGCAGGACACTGAAGCTTTCTTT
>.|TRBJ2-7|TRBV27|.
CASSLHATYEQYF
TGTGCCAGCAGTCTCCACGCGACCTACGAGCAGTACTTC
>.|TRBJ2-5|TRBV15|.
CATSNTWTTQETQYF
TGTGCCACCAGCAATACCTGGACAACCCAAGAGACCCAGTACTTC
>.|TRBJ2-1|TRBV4-1|.
CASSPQMGVNIHEQFF
TGCGCCAGCAGCCCGCAGATGGGCGTGAATATCCATGAGCAGTTCTTC
>.|TRBJ2-7|TRBV4-3|.
CASSQDLGRGNEQYF
TGCGCCAGCAGCCAAGACCTAGGCAGGGGAAACGAGCAGTACTTC
>.|TRBJ1-3|TRBV25-1|once
CASSELLYGGFGNTIYF
TGTGCCAGCAGTGAATTACTTTATGGAGGGTTTGGAAACACCATATATTTT
>.|TRBJ2-7|TRBV19|.
CASSSGPGDEQYF
TGTGCCAGTAGCTCAGGACCAGGGGACGAGCAGTACTTC
>.|TRBJ1-1|TRBV5-1|.
CASSSQQGWDEAFF
TGCGCCAGCAGCTCCCAACAGGGATGGGATGAAGCTTTCTTT
>TRBD1|TRBJ2-5|TRBV4-3|once
CASSHGDRDSETQYF
TGCGCCAGCAGCCACGGGGACAGGGATTCCGAGACCCAGTACTTC
>.|TRBJ2-3|TRBV5-1|.
CASKTGTTFTDTQYF
TGCGCCAGCAAAACTGGGACAACCTTCACAGATACGCAGTATTTT
>.|TRBJ2-7|TRBV7-2|.
CASSLYLREQYF
TGTGCCAGCAGCTTATATCTACGCGAGCAGTACTTC
>.|TRBJ1-5|TRBV6-6|.
CASSYLGTSNQPQHF
TGTGCCAGCAGTTACTTAGGGACATCTAATCAGCCCCAGCATTTT
>.|TRBJ1-3|TRBV28|.
CASSWEWGEFGNTIYF
TGTGCCAGCAGCTGGGAGTGGGGGGAATTTGGAAACACCATATATTTT
>.|TRBJ2-3|TRBV5-5|.
CASSLSYRAGPSTDTQYF
TGTGCCAGCAGCTTAAGTTACCGAGCGGGCCCTAGCACAGATACGCAGTATTTT
>.|TRBJ1-5|TRBV27|.
CASTALTGNQPQHF
TGTGCCAGCACCGCCTTGACGGGAAATCAGCCCCAGCATTTT
>.|TRBJ2-1|TRBV5-4|.
CASSPTLSEQFF
TGTGCCAGCAGCCCTACCCTATCTGAGCAGTTCTTC
>.|TRBJ2-3|TRBV6-1|.
CASSEGGRFYTDTQYF
TGTGCCAGCAGTGAAGGGGGGCGGTTTTACACAGATACGCAGTATTTT
>.|TRBJ2-5|TRBV4-2|.
CASSQAAWRVEETQYF
TGTGCCAGCAGCCAAGCTGCGTGGCGGGTAGAAGAGACCCAGTACTTC
>.|TRBJ1-1|TRBV6-5|.
CASGGTEAFF
TGTGCCAGCGGAGGCACTGAAGCTTTCTTT
>.|TRBJ2-5|TRBV14|.
CASMGGSPDF
TGTGCCAGCATGGGGGGAAGCCCAGACTTC
>TRBD2|TRBJ2-3|TRBV19|.
CASSMIAGTTDTQYF
TGTGCCAGTAGTATGATAGCGGGAACCACAGATACGCAGTATTTT
>TRBD1|TRBJ1-2|TRBV19|.
CASTTVRQGGYGYTF
TGTGCCAGTACCACCGTTCGACAGGGTGGATATGGCTACACCTTC
>.|TRBJ1-4|TRBV28|once
CASSQIPNEKLFF
TGTGCCAGCAGCCAAATCCCTAACGAAAAACTGTTTTTT
>.|TRBJ2-4|TRBV30|.
CAWSRGGTENIQYF
TGTGCCTGGAGTCGAGGCGGGACTGAAAACATTCAGTACTTC
>.|TRBJ1-2|TRBV6-4|.
CASSLQGSYGYTF
TGTGCCAGCAGCCTGCAGGGGTCTTATGGCTACACCTTC
>.|TRBJ2-7|TRBV12-5|.
CASSWSSYEQYF
TGTGCTAGTTCCTGGAGCTCCTACGAGCAGTACTTC
>TRBD2|TRBJ2-1|TRBV7-2|.
CASSLRGASGEQQFF
TGTGCCAGCAGCTTAAGAGGGGCTAGCGGAGAACAGCAGTTCTTC
>.|TRBJ1-3|TRBV4-2|.
CASISGVQTGNTIYF
TGTGCCAGCATTTCCGGGGTACAAACTGGAAACACCATATATTTT
>.|TRBJ2-7|TRBV4-1|.
CASSHGGPAEQYF
TGCGCCAGCAGTCACGGCGGGCCTGCCGAGCAGTACTTC
>.|TRBJ2-3|TRBV15|.
CATSIQGSDTQYF
TGTGCCACCAGCATTCAGGGGTCAGATACGCAGTATTTT
>.|TRBJ1-5|TRBV19|.
CASIGGQGNQPQHF
TGTGCCAGTATAGGGGGACAAGGCAATCAGCCCCAGCATTTT
>TRBD2|TRBJ2-1|TRBV18|.
CASSPKSAGGDNEQFF
TGTGCCAGCTCACCCAAATCAGCGGGAGGGGACAATGAGCAGTTCTTC
>.|TRBJ2-3|TRBV27|.
CASSLIGEDTQYF
TGTGCCAGCAGTTTAATCGGGGAAGATACGCAGTATTTT
>TRBD1|TRBJ1-1|TRBV6-6|.
CASSKRQGVDTEAFF
TGTGCCAGCAGTAAAAGACAGGGCGTCGACACTGAAGCTTTCTTT